This TCR beta chain stems from a study of blood T cell repertoires in COVID-19. Looking at the study overall: The samples span acute and convalescent COVID-19 from the United States, Italy and Spain.

V was pared by 5 bases and J by 6 bases, with 13 bases between. This CDR3 is built from 13 residues. Germline V lookup: CDR1 MNHEY, CDR2 SVGAGI. Clones were sequenced by immunoSEQ multiplex PCR, and TCRdb holds only the in-frame ones, with some missing. The table has 250,000 to 300,000 clones, approximately 87% seen once; the top ten hold less than 15%. Patients of the Seattle cohort, enrolled during active infection, were followed longitudinally. This TCR came from a woman younger than 45 with COVID-19, enrolled during active disease. This chain uses TRBV6-5 with TRBJ1-2; D is perhaps TRBD1 (5 bases). Sequenced input: peripheral blood. CDR3 nucleotide sequence: TGTGCCAGCAGTACCCGACAGATGGATGGCTACACCTTC. Its translation is CASSTRQMDGYTF.